The rows below give T cell receptor beta chains drawn from one sample of a study of blood T cell repertoires in COVID-19. Generated by immunoSEQ multiplex PCR, the TCRdb table keeps only in-frame clones and is missing some. Counted here are 250,000 to 300,000 clones, roughly 80% occurring once; the ten biggest clones make up about 5%. Material for sequencing was PBMCs or T cells enriched from blood (not recorded which). These receptor sequences come from a man aged 35 to 55 who had been exposed to COVID-19. Each CDR3 is given with its conserved first and last residue. The D gene is left open where the match is weak. Size values are once, few and many counts, or a class for expanded clones, and some rows have none.

>TRBV20-1|-|-|TRBJ2-5|11
TGCAGTGCTAGCGGGGGAGAGACCCAGTACTTC
CSASGGETQYF
>TRBV29-1|-|TRBD1|TRBJ2-7|13
TGCAGCGTCGGCTCCCAGGGGGCCAACGAGCAGTACTTC
CSVGSQGANEQYF
>TRBV19|-|TRBD1|TRBJ1-5|15
TGTGCCAGTAGTGACGGACAGGCCAGAAATCAGCCCCAGCATTTT
CASSDGQARNQPQHF
>TRBV9|-|TRBD1|TRBJ2-5|16
TGTGCCAGCAGCGCGAGATCGCCCGGGACAGGAGAGACCCAGTACTTC
CASSARSPGTGETQYF
>TRBV5-4|-|TRBD2|TRBJ2-1|15
TGTGCCAGCAGCAATAGCGGGAGGGCCTACAATGAGCAGTTCTTC
CASSNSGRAYNEQFF
>TRBV5-6|once|-|TRBJ1-1|13
TGTGCCAGCAGCCAGGACTGGATCAGTGAAGCTTTCTTT
CASSQDWISEAFF
>TRBV5-5|-|TRBD1|TRBJ2-1|16
TGTGCCAGCAGCTTGGCCCCACAGGGGTTTGGCGATGGGCAGTTCTTC
CASSLAPQGFGDGQFF
>TRBV11-1|-|-|TRBJ2-3|13
TGTGCCAGCAGCTCTCGCCCCGGGGATACGCAGTATTTT
CASSSRPGDTQYF
>TRBV6-5|few|-|TRBJ1-2|13
TGTGCCAGCAGTTCAGGGGTGAGGGGCGGCTACACCTTC
CASSSGVRGGYTF
>TRBV5-1|-|TRBD1|TRBJ1-3|15
TGCGCCAGCAGTATACAGGGGGACTCTGGAAACACCATATATTTT
CASSIQGDSGNTIYF
>TRBV2|-|-|TRBJ2-1|13
TGTGCCAGCAGTGCCCGACAGAACAATGAGCAGTTCTTC
CASSARQNNEQFF
>TRBV5-4|many|TRBD2|TRBJ2-2|15
TGTGCCAGCAGCCCGCGGCGGGAGTTTAACGGGGAGCTGTTTTTT
CASSPRREFNGELFF
>TRBV6-5|-|TRBD2|TRBJ2-1|15
TGTGCCAGCAGTTACGCTCTAGCGGCCTACAATGAGCAGTTCTTC
CASSYALAAYNEQFF
>TRBV19|few|TRBD2|TRBJ2-7|18
TGTGCCAGTTCCGGGGAGAAACTCGGACTAGCGGGAGGCTACGAGCAGTACTTC
CASSGEKLGLAGGYEQYF
>TRBV5-1|once|-|TRBJ1-1|12
TGCGCCAGCAGCCAGAACACAAGAGAAGCTTTCTTT
CASSQNTREAFF
>TRBV5-1|-|-|TRBJ2-3|16
TGCGCCAGCAGCTTGGGAACTACCACGACGAGAGATACGCAGTATTTT
CASSLGTTTTRDTQYF
>TRBV24-1|-|TRBD1|TRBJ1-1|13
TGTGCCACCAGTCAGGGGGGTGGCACTGAAGCTTTCTTT
CATSQGGGTEAFF
>TRBV5-1|-|-|TRBJ1-3|16
TGCGCCAGCAGCGCAGAACCCACAGGGTTGTATAACACCATATATTTT
CASSAEPTGLYNTIYF
>TRBV11-3|-|-|TRBJ2-2|13
TGTGCCAGCAGCTTAGACAATACCGGGGAGCTGTTTTTT
CASSLDNTGELFF
>TRBV11-2|once|TRBD1|TRBJ2-7|17
TGTGCCAGCAGCACACTCAAGGCCGGGACAGGGTCCTACGAGCAGTACTTC
CASSTLKAGTGSYEQYF
>TRBV13|-|-|TRBJ2-2|14
TGTGCCAGCAGCATAGAAACAGCCGTCGGGGAGCTGTTTTTT
CASSIETAVGELFF
>TRBV19|-|-|TRBJ1-2|17
TGTGCCAGTAGTATAGGGGGGGGGTTCGGTCAGAACTATGGCTACACCTTC
CASSIGGGFGQNYGYTF
>TRBV3-1/TRBV3-2|-|TRBD1|TRBJ1-1|14
TGTGCCAGCAGACCGACAGGGATGGACACTGAAGCTTTCTTT
CASRPTGMDTEAFF